This entry is about one T cell receptor beta chain. Its antigen is as yet unknown. The PCR made use of 60 Vbeta and 13 Jbeta primers. TCRdb's table, derived via immunoSEQ multiplex PCR, lists solely in-frame clones and lacks some. Among about 130,000 clones listed, about 82% were seen once. The data were taken from a study of cytomegalovirus exposure and HLA in healthy donors. Turning to the study itself: Among the roughly 370 genotyped donors, approximately 81% were placed in the Caucasian-associated ancestry cluster. Study-level results: The analysis excluded some indistinguishable V segments, including TRBV6-2 and TRBV6-3.

Germline V gene lookup returns CDR1 MGHRA and CDR2 YSYEKL. The CDR3 loop spans 15 amino acids. Trimming shortened V by 0 bases and J by 1 base, and 10 bases separated the two germline ends. This TCR derives from a man younger than 40 in good health and CMV-seronegative. Sequencing was carried out using PBMCs. The chain couples TRBV4-1 to TRBJ2-7; TRBD1 might be the D (5 bases). CDR3 coding DNA: TGCGCCAGCAGCCAAGAAAGGACACCTTCCTACGAGCAGTACTTC. Protein sequence: CASSQERTPSYEQYF.